The T cell receptor (beta chain) described here comes from a study of response to subunit inactivated influenza vaccine (dated by TCRdb to the late 2010s). As for the study more broadly: Deep quantitative profiling of the T cell receptor repertoire was used in the study to follow responses to a trivalent subunit inactivated influenza vaccine.

Library method: RT-PCR. The listed sequencing device is Illumina HiSeq 2500. The public sequencing data were trimmed at Q25 with fastp and processed into clonotypes with MiXCR by TCRdb, which kept only in-frame beta chains. All rows with the same CDR3 protein become a single entry with the most common DNA and genes. A total of 450,000 to 600,000 distinct CDR3 sequences appear in this sample, more than 15% of them only once. The ten largest clones take up 3% of the sample. This clonotype was seen more than once but under ten times. Its antigen has not been determined. There are no base qualities to consult, and no much larger clone falls within one base. Deletion took 0 bases off V and 5 bases off J, with a span of 7 bases between the germline ends. CDR1 and CDR2, per the germline V gene, are KGHSH and LQKENI. The CDR3 runs 13 amino acids, cysteine and phenylalanine included. The only DNA kept is the CDR3, 39 bases in frame from the first base.

Points the paper makes about the study in general: The authors proposed that each seasonal influenza vaccination may bring in only a limited number of new T cells.

The V and J genes are TRBV18 and TRBJ1-2, with no reliable assignment of the D segment. This TCR was sampled from a man aged 50-75 years who received an inactivated influenza vaccine. Donor details come from another sample of the same person, matched by shared clones. The sequencing used CD4+ T cells sorted from PBMCs, collected about 24 months after vaccination. The nucleotide sequence is TGTGCCAGCTCACCACCAATGGGATATGGCTACACCTTC. This gives the protein CASSPPMGYGYTF.